This TCR beta chain was captured by sequencing in a study of blood T cell repertoires in COVID-19. As for the study in general: Nucleic acid was either cDNA or gDNA, and it came from T cells, B-cell-depleted T cells, or PBMCs.

TCRdb's table, derived via immunoSEQ multiplex PCR, lists solely in-frame clones and lacks some. There are about 500,000 clones in the sample; approximately 88% occur only once, and roughly 8% lies in the top ten. Unmatched junction bases numbered 5, after V lost 4 bases and J lost 11 bases. The CDR3 has 13 amino acids. Germline loops: CDR1 MNHEY, CDR2 SVGEGT. The sequencing input was peripheral blood. This TCR was recovered from a woman between 45 and 65 years old with COVID-19, enrolled during active disease. The gene calls are TRBV6-2 or TRBV6-3 and TRBJ1-6; 7 positions agree with TRBD1. The CDR3 DNA sequence: TGTGCCAGCAGTTCCGAGGGGGCCGCACCCCTCCACTTT. Translated, it gives CASSSEGAAPLHF.